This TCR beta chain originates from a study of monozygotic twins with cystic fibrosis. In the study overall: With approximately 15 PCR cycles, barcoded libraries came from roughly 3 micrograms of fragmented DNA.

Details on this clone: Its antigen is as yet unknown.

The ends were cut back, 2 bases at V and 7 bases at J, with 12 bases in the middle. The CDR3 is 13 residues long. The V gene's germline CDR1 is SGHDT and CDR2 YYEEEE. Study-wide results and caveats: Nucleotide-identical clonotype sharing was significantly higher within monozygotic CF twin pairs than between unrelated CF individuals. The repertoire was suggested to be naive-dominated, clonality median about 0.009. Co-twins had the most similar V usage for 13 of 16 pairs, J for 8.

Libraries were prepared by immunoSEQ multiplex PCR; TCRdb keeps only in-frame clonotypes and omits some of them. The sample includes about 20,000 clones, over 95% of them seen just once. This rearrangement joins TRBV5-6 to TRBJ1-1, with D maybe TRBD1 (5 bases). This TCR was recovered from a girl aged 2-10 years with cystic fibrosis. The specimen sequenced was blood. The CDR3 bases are TGTGCCAGCAGCTTCGGCGGGGGGATTGAAGCTTTCTTT. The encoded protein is CASSFGGGIEAFF.